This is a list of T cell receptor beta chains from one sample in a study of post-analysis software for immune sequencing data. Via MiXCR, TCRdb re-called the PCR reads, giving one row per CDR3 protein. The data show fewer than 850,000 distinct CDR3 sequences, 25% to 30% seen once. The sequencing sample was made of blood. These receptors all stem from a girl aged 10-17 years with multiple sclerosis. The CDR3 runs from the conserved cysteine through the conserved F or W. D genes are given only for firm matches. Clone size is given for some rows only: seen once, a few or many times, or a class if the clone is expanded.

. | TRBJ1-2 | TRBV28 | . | TGTGCCGCTCACGGGGTGGTGGGGAACTATGGCTACACCTTC | CAAHGVVGNYGYTF
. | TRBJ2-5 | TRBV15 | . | TGTGCCACCAGCAGAGATACGGGCAGGCAAGAGACCCAGTACTTC | CATSRDTGRQETQYF
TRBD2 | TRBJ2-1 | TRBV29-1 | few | TGCAGCTATTCGACTAGCGGGAGCAATGAGCAGTTCTTC | CSYSTSGSNEQFF
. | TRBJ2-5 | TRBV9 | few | TGTGCCAGCAGCCCTGGCACAGCGGGTGAGCAGTACTTC | CASSPGTAGEQYF
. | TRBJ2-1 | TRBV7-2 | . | TGTGCCAGCAGCCACCGGGCTCGGGACCGGTCCTACAATGAGCAGTTCTTC | CASSHRARDRSYNEQFF
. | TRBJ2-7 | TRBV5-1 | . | TGCGCCAGCAGCTTTGTCCAATCCTACGAGCAGTACTTC | CASSFVQSYEQYF
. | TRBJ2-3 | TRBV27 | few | TGTGCCAGCGGAGTTTGGGGGTACACAGATACGCAGTATTTT | CASGVWGYTDTQYF
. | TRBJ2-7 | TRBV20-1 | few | TGCAGTGCTTCCGGCCTAGACAGGTCCTACGAGCAGTACTTC | CSASGLDRSYEQYF
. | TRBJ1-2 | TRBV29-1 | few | TGCAGCGTTGAAGACTTGCGGCCTTATGGCTACACCTTC | CSVEDLRPYGYTF
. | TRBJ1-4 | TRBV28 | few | TGTGCCAGCAGTTCCCTCAGTCTCCCTCGGAAACTGTTTTTT | CASSSLSLPRKLFF
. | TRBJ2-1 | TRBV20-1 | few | TGCAGTGCTGCCGTGCCCCACAGGATCCACAATGAGCAGTTCTTC | CSAAVPHRIHNEQFF
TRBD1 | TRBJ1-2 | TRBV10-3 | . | TGTGCCATCACCGGGGACAGCAGAAACCATGGCTACACCTTC | CAITGDSRNHGYTF
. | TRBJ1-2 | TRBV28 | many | TGTGCCAGCAGTAGGGGTTCGAGGGACTATGGCTACACCTTC | CASSRGSRDYGYTF
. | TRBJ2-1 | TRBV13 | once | TGTGCCAGCAGCTTAAGTCGGCCGGGGACTTACAATGAGCAGTTCTTC | CASSLSRPGTYNEQFF
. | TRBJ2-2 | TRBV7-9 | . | TGTGCCAGTAGCCCCGGACAGACCAACACCGGGGAGCTGTTTTTT | CASSPGQTNTGELFF
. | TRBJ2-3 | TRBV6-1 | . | TGTGCCAGCAGTGAGGGTCCGGGGGAAACAGATACGCAGTATTTT | CASSEGPGETDTQYF
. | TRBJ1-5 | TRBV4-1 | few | TGCGCCAGCAGCCAAGAGAACGTGGCTCCCCAGCATTTT | CASSQENVAPQHF
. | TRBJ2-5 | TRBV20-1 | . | TGCAGTGCTCGATATTGGGTGGGAGTAGAGACCCAGTACTTC | CSARYWVGVETQYF
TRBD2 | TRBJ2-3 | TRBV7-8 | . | TGTGCCAGCAGCTTAGCTCTAGCGGGATTCACAGATACGCAGTATTTT | CASSLALAGFTDTQYF
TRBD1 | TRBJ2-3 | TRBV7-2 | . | TGTGCCAGCAGCCGACTTGACAGGGGGCGAAGCACAGATACGCAGTATTTT | CASSRLDRGRSTDTQYF
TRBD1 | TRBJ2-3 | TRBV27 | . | TGTGCCAGCAGTTTATTTGGACAGGGGGCGACAGATACGCAGTATTTT | CASSLFGQGATDTQYF
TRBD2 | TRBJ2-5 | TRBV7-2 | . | TGTACCAGCAGCCCCGGACTAGCGGGGGGTCAAGAGACCCAGTACTTC | CTSSPGLAGGQETQYF
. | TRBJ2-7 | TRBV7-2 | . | TGTGCCAGCAGCACCCGGGGTGGCCCCAACGAGCAGTACTTC | CASSTRGGPNEQYF
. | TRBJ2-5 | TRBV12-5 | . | TGTGCTAGTGGTTTGCCGACGGGTGGGACCCAGTACTTC | CASGLPTGGTQYF
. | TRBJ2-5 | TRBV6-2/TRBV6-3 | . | TGTGCCAGCAGGCCGATTCTAGCGTTCCAAGAGACCCAGTACTTC | CASRPILAFQETQYF
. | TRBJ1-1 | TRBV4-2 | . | TGTGCCAGCACCACAAGAGTGTCCGGGGGCAACACTGAAGCTTTCTTT | CASTTRVSGGNTEAFF
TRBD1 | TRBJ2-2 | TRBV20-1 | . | TGCAGTGCTTGGGGACAGGCGAACACCGGGGAGCTGTTTTTT | CSAWGQANTGELFF
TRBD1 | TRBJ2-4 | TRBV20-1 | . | TGCAGTGCTAGAACCGGGACAGAAGCCAAAAACATTCAGTACTTC | CSARTGTEAKNIQYF
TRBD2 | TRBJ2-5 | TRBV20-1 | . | TGCAGTGCTAGGACTAGCGGGGGCTGGGTGGCCCAGTACTTC | CSARTSGGWVAQYF